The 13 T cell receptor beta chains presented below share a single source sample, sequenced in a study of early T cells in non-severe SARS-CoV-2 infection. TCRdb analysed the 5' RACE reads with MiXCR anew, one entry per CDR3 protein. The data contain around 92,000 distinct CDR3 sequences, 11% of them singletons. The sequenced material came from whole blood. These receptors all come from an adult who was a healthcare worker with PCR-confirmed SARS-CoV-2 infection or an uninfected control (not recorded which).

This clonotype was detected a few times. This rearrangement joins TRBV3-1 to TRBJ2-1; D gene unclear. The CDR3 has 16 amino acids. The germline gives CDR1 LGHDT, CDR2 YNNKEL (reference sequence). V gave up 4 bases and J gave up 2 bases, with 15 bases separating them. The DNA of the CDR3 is TGTGCCAGCAGCCGTCTTTTCACCACCACCTACAATGAGCAGTTCTTC. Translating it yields CASSRLFTTTYNEQFF.

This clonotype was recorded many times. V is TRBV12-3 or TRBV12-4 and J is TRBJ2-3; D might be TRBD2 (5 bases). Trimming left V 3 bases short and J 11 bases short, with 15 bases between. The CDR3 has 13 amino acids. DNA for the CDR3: TGTGCCAGCAGTTTGGCGGGCAGAATCATGCAGTATTTT. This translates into CASSLAGRIMQYF.

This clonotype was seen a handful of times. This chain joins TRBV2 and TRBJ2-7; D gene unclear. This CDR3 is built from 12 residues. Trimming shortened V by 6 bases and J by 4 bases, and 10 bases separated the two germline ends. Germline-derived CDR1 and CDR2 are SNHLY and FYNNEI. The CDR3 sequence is CASRRQEYEQYF. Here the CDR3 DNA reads TGTGCCAGCAGACGTCAGGAGTACGAGCAGTACTTC. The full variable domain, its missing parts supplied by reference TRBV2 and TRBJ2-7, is EPEVTQTPSHQVTQMGQEVILRCVPISNHLYFYWYRQILGQKVEFLVSFYNNEISEKSEIFDDQFSVERPDGSNFTLKIRSTKLEDSAMYFCASRRQEYEQYFGPGTRLTVT.

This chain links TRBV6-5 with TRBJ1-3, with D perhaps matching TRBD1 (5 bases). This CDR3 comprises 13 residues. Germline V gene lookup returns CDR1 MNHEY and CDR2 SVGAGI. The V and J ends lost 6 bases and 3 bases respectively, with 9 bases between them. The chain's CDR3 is CASRKGHGNTIYF. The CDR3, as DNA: TGTGCCAGCAGGAAGGGGCATGGAAACACCATATATTTT.

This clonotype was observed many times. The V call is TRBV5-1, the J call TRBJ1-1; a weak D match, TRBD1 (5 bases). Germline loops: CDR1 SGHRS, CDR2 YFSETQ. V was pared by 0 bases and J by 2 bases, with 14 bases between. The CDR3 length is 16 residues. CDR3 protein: CASSLGQILPNTEAFF. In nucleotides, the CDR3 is TGCGCCAGCAGCTTGGGACAGATTCTACCTAACACTGAAGCTTTCTTT.

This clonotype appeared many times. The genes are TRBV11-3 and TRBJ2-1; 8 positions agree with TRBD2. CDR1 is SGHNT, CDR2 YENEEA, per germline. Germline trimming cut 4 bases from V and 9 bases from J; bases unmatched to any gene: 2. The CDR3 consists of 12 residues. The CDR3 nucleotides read TGTGCCAGCAGCTCCGGGACTAGTGAGCAGTTCTTC. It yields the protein CASSSGTSEQFF.

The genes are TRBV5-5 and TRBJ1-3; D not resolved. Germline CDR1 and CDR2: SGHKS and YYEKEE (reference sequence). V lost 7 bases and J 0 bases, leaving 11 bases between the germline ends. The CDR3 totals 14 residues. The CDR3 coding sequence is TGTGCCAGCTCTCCTCTAAGCTCTGGAAACACCATATATTTT. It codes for CASSPLSSGNTIYF.

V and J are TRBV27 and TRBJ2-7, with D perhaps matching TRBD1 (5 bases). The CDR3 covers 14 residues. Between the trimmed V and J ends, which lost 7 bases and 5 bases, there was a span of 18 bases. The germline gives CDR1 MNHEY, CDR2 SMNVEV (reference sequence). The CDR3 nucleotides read TGTGCCAGCAAGAATTATAGGGGTACCCACGAGCAGTACTTC. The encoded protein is CASKNYRGTHEQYF.

CDR3 in amino acids: CASSLGTPGNIQYF. CDR3 sequence (DNA): TGCGCCAGCAGCTTGGGTACACCGGGGAACATTCAGTACTTC. The V gene is TRBV5-1, the J gene TRBJ2-4; perhaps TRBD2 as D (5 bases). With 0 bases removed from V and 7 bases from J, the gap between germline ends came to 11 bases. This CDR3 region has 14 residues. CDR1 SGHRS and CDR2 YFSETQ come from the germline V gene.

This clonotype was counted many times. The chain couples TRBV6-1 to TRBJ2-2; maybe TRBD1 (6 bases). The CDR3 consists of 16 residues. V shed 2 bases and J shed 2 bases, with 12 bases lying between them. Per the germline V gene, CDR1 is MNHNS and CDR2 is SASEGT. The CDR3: CASSEFRTVNTGELFF. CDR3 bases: TGTGCCAGCAGTGAATTTCGGACAGTTAACACCGGGGAGCTGTTTTTT.

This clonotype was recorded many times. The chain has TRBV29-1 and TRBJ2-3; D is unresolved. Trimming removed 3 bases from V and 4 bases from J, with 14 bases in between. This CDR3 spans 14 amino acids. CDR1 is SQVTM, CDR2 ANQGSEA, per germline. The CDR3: CSVEGTAPPDTQYF. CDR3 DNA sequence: TGCAGCGTTGAGGGAACGGCCCCCCCAGATACGCAGTATTTT.

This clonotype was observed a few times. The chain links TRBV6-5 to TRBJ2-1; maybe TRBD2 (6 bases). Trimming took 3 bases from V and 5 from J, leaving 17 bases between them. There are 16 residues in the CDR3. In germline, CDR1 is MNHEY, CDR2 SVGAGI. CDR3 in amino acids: CASSYVGLGGHNEQFF. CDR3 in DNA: TGTGCCAGCAGTTATGTTGGCCTCGGGGGACACAATGAGCAGTTCTTC.

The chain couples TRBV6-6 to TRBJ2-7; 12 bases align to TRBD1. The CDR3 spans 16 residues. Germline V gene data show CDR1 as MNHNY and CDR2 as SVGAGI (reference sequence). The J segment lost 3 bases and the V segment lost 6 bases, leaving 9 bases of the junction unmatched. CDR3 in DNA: TGTGCCAGCAGATCAACCGGGACAGGGGGCCACTACGAGCAGTACTTC. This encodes CASRSTGTGGHYEQYF.